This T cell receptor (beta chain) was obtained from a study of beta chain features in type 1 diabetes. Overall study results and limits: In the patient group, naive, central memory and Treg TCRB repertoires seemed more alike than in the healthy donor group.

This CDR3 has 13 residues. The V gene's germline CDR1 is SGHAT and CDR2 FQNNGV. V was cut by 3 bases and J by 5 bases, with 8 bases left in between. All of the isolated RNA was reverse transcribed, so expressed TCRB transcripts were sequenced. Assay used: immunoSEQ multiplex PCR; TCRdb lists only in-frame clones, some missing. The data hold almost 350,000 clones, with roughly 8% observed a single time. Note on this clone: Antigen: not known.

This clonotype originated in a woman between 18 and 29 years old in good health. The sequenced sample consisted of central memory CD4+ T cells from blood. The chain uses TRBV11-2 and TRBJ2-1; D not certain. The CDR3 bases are TGTGCCAGCAGCTTCCCCACACACAATGAGCAGTTCTTC. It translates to CASSFPTHNEQFF.